This T cell receptor (beta chain) was retrieved from a study of CD8+ T cells in alopecia areata (dated by TCRdb to 2016 to 2018). In terms of the full investigation: To study T cell clonal expansion in alopecia areata, the researchers applied high-throughput TCRbeta sequencing to both the C3H/HeJ mouse model and human patients. immunoSEQ multiplex PCR using 35 Vbeta forward primers and 13 Jbeta reverse primers was used to amplify TCRbeta CDR3 regions. On the human side, TCRbeta sequencing was run on scalp tissue and on sorted CD4+ and CD8+ peripheral blood T cells from healthy controls and from alopecia areata patients with either patchy or totalis/universalis disease. Scalp clonality was compared among normal scalp (n=4), patchy alopecia areata scalp (n=8), and alopecia totalis/universalis scalp (n=8). The RNA source kit depended on sample type: the PAXgene miRNA kit for fixed scalp, the miRNeasy kit for PBMCs, and the RNeasy kit for mouse skin.

Ends trimmed: V by 4 bases, J by 4 bases; bases unmatched to a gene: 7. The CDR3 spans 17 residues, from the cysteine through the phenylalanine. This entry keeps only the CDR3 DNA: 51 bases, framed from base 1. Sequences SGHRS (CDR1) and YFSETQ (CDR2) are obtained from the germline V gene. Study-level results and caveats: Scalp TCR repertoire analysis is complicated because resident alphabeta T cells in normal human skin are also sequenced, whereas mouse skin is dominated by gammadelta T cells. Lesional scalp, especially in alopecia totalis/universalis, showed higher clonality and more expanded CD8+ clones than normal scalp, suggesting antigenic drive. Shared TCR sequences between patients were less evident than in mice, which may be partly attributable to HLA diversity in the patient population.

After PBMCs were isolated by density centrifugation and stained for CD3, CD4 and CD8, a FACSAria was used to sort CD4+ and CD8+ T cells. Unaffected controls provided scalp biopsies and blood samples. Library generation was performed with the immunoSEQ multiplex PCR assay. RNA was extracted from all samples and reverse transcribed into cDNA, which served as template for TCR sequencing. First-strand cDNA was synthesized with SuperScript III using a 2:1 mix of oligo-dT and random hexamers. Amplification bias was assessed with a synthetic immune receptor repertoire, and residual bias was removed computationally. In the paper's pipeline: Raw reads were preprocessed to remove errors, and CDR3 was defined according to IMGT conventions as the region from the conserved cysteine to phenylalanine. To get clonality, Shannon entropy was normalized by log2 of the number of productive unique TCRs and the result was subtracted from 1. CD4 or CD8 identity of scalp clones was inferred by cross-referencing scalp TCRbeta sequences with sorted blood CD4 and CD8 repertoires. TCRdb limited this immuneACCESS table to in-frame rearrangements with V and J called. A share of clones is missing; checked studies link under half to unresolved V genes, and the rest is unexplained. D and trimming were read from the DNA, whereas the V and J calls and clone size are those reported in that table. The sample profile shows around 210,000 clones; around 50% of them were found once. The top ten clones comprise under 5% of the sample.

This clone was seen once. It has no known antigen specificity. Qualities for individual bases were not recorded, and no much larger clone is one base off. The sequence was collected from a human donor in good health. The sample comprised CD8+ T cells sorted from blood. The sequence joins TRBV5-1 to TRBJ2-1; TRBD2 lines up with 14 middle nucleotides. The nucleotides read TGCGCCAGCAGCCCGGGGACTAGCGGGGGTCGATACAATGAGCAGTTCTTC. It codes for CASSPGTSGGRYNEQFF. Joined to the reference TRBV5-1 and TRBJ2-1 proteins, this CDR3 gives the full variable domain: KAGVTQTPRYLIKTRGQQVTLSCSPISGHRSVSWYQQTPGQGLQFLFEYFSETQRNKGNFPGRFSGRQFSNSRSEMNVSTLELGDSALYLCASSPGTSGGRYNEQFFGPGTRLTVL.